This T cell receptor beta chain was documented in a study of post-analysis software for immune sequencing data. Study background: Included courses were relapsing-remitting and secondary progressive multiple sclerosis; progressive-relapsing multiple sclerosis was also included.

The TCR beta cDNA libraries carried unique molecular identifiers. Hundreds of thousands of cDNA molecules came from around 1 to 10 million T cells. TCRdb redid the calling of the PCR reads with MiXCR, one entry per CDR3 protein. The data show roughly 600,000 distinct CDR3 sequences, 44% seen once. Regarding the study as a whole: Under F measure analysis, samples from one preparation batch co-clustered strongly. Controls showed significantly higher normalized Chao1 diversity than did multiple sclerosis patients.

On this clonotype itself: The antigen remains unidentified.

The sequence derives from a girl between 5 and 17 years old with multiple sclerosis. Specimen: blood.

The CDR3 here is CASSLVGVGGNDEQYV. CDR3 in DNA: TGTGCCAGCAGCTTAGTCGGGGTAGGGGGCAACGACGAGCAGTACGTC. The gene calls are TRBV7-2 and TRBJ2-7, with 7 bases identical to TRBD1. V lost 1 base, J lost 5 bases, and 11 bases stayed unmatched. The CDR3 has 16 residues. Germline CDR1 and CDR2: SGHTA and FQGNSA.